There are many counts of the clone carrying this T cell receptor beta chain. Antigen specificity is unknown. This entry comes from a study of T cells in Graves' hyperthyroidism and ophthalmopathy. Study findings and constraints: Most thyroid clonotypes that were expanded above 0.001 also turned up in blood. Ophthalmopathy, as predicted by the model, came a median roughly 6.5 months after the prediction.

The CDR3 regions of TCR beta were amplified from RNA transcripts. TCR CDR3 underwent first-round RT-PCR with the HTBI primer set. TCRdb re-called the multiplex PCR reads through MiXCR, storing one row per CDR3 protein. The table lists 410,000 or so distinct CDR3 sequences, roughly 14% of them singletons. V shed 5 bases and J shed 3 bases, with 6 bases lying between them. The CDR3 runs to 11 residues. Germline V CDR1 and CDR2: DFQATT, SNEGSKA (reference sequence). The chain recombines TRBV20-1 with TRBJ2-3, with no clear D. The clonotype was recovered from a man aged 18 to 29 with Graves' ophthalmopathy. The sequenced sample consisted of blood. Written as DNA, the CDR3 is TGCAGTGCTGCCACGACAGATACGCAGTATTTT. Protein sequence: CSAATTDTQYF.